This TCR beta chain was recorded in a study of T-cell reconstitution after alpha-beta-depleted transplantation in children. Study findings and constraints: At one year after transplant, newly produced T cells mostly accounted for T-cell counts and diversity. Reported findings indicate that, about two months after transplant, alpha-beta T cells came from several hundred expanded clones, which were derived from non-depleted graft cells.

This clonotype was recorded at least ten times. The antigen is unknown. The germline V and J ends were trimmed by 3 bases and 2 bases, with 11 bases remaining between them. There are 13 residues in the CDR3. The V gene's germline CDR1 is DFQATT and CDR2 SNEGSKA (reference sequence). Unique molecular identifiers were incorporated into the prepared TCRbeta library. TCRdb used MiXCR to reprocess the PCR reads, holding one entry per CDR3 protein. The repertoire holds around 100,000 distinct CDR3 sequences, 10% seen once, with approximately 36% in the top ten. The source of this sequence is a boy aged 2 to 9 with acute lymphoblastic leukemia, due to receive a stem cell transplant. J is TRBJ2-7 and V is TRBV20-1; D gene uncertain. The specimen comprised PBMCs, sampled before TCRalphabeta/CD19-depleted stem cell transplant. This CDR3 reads CSARLGRPYEQYF. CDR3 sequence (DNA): TGCAGTGCTAGGCTCGGAAGGCCCTACGAGCAGTACTTC.